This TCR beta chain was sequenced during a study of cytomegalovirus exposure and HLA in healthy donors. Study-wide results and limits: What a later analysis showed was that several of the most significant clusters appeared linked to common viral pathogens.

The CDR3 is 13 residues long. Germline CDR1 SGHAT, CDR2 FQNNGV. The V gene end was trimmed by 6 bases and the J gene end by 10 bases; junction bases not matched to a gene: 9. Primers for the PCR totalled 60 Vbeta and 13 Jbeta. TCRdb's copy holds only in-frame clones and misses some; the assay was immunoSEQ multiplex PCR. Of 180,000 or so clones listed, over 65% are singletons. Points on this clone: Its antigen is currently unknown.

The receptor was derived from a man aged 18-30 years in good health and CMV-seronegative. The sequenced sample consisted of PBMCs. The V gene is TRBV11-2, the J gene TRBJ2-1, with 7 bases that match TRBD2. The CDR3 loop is CASRATSAGEQFF. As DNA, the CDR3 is TGTGCCAGCAGAGCAACTAGCGCGGGGGAGCAGTTCTTC.